These 11 T cell receptor beta chains were sequenced from one sample in a study of response to subunit inactivated influenza vaccine. Each CDR3 protein is one row after TCRdb ran MiXCR on the RT-PCR reads. The sample records roughly 700,000 distinct CDR3 sequences, around 14% being singletons. The sequencing used PBMCs from blood, collected 12 days after vaccination. The receptors come from a man aged 50-60 years who received an inactivated influenza vaccine.

This clonotype showed up just a few times. The DNA for the CDR3 is TGTGCCAGCAGCTTGGGAGAGCGATCACCCCTCCACTTT. Translation gives CASSLGERSPLHF. The chain employs TRBV7-8 and TRBJ1-6; D gene unclear. The V and J ends lost 3 bases and 10 bases respectively, with 10 bases between them. Germline-derived CDR1 and CDR2 are SGHVS and FQNEAQ. The CDR3 runs 13 residues.

J is TRBJ2-1 and V is TRBV29-1; 7 bases agree with TRBD1. There are 17 residues in the CDR3. Germline V gene data show CDR1 as SQVTM and CDR2 as ANQGSEA. J was trimmed by 3 bases and V by 0 bases; bases with no gene match: 11. DNA for the CDR3: TGCAGCGTTGAAGATCCCCGACAGGGTGGTGGCTACAATGAGCAGTTCTTC. Protein product: CSVEDPRQGGGYNEQFF.

The J gene is TRBJ2-7, the V gene TRBV24-1, with D unresolved. Germline CDR1 reads KGHDR; CDR2 reads SFDVKD. V lost 5 bases and J 2 bases, leaving 9 bases between the germline ends. This CDR3 spans 13 amino acids. CDR3 DNA: TGTGCCACCAGTGGCCAGGCGGCCTACGAGCAGTACTTC. Amino acid sequence: CATSGQAAYEQYF.

This clonotype was detected a few times. The chain is built from TRBV12-3 or TRBV12-4 and TRBJ2-1, with 8 positions matching TRBD1. The V segment lost 9 bases and the J segment 5 bases; nucleotides outside the gene matches: 3. CDR3 length: 12 residues. The CDR3 DNA reads TGTGCCAGTACAGGGGGTGACAATGAGCAGTTCTTC. Its protein product is CASTGGDNEQFF.

This clonotype was counted at least ten times. The CDR3 spells CASSLVAASYEQYF. The DNA for the CDR3 is TGTGCCAGCAGTTTGGTAGCGGCTTCCTACGAGCAGTACTTC. The rearrangement joins TRBV12-3 or TRBV12-4 to TRBJ2-7; D possibly corresponds to TRBD2 (6 bases). This CDR3 spans 14 amino acids. Between the trimmed V and J ends, which lost 3 bases and 1 base, there was a span of 10 bases.

This clonotype has a handful of counts. CDR3 amino acids: CASSFKAGGPDTQYF. The CDR3, as DNA: TGTGCCAGCAGCTTCAAAGCGGGAGGGCCAGATACGCAGTATTTT. The V gene is TRBV11-2, the J gene TRBJ2-3, with 10 positions matching TRBD2. The length of the CDR3 is 15 residues. V lost 3 bases and J lost 4; bases outside the gene matches: 4. Germline-derived CDR1 and CDR2 are SGHAT and FQNNGV.

Comment on this clonotype: The junction departs from germline at one end; a sequencing error may be responsible. The rearrangement uses TRBV5-1 and TRBJ1-2; D gene ambiguous. The germline gives CDR1 SGHRS, CDR2 YFSETQ. The CDR3 has 14 residues. The CDR3 reads CASNLGDGVYGYTF. The CDR3 bases are TGCGCCAGCAACTTGGGTGACGGAGTCTATGGCTACACCTTC.

The genes are TRBV21-1 and TRBJ2-7. TRBV21-1 corresponds to a pseudogene. This CDR3 has 10 residues. This CDR3 is CATESYEQYF. CDR3 in DNA: TGTGCCACCGAAAGCTACGAGCAGTACTTC.

This clonotype was seen more than once but under ten times. The V and J genes are TRBV12-3 or TRBV12-4 and TRBJ1-1, with D hard to call. With 8 bases removed from V and 7 bases from J, the gap between germline ends came to 11 bases. This CDR3 contains 11 residues. This CDR3 reads CASAKDGEAFF. The CDR3 region has the DNA TGTGCCAGCGCAAAGGATGGTGAAGCTTTCTTT.

In this sample, this clonotype turned up a few times. The V call is TRBV29-1, the J call TRBJ1-1, with a tentative D call TRBD1 (6 bases). Between the trimmed V and J ends, which lost 2 bases and 4 bases, there was a span of 11 bases. Germline V CDR1 and CDR2: SQVTM, ANQGSEA. The CDR3 loop spans 13 amino acids. The CDR3 loop reads CSVENRAITEAFF. Here the CDR3 DNA reads TGCAGCGTTGAAAACAGGGCAATCACTGAAGCTTTCTTT.

There are many counts of this clonotype. CDR3: CASSEQGHITGELFF. The DNA of the CDR3 is TGTGCCAGCAGTGAACAGGGACACATCACCGGGGAGCTGTTTTTT. The V gene is TRBV2, the J gene TRBJ2-2, with D possibly matching TRBD1 (6 bases). Germline CDR1 reads SNHLY; CDR2 reads FYNNEI. V gave up 2 bases and J gave up 4 bases, with 11 bases separating them. This CDR3 contains 15 residues. The full variable domain, completed using reference TRBV2 and TRBJ2-2, is EPEVTQTPSHQVTQMGQEVILRCVPISNHLYFYWYRQILGQKVEFLVSFYNNEISEKSEIFDDQFSVERPDGSNFTLKIRSTKLEDSAMYFCASSEQGHITGELFFGEGSRLTVL.